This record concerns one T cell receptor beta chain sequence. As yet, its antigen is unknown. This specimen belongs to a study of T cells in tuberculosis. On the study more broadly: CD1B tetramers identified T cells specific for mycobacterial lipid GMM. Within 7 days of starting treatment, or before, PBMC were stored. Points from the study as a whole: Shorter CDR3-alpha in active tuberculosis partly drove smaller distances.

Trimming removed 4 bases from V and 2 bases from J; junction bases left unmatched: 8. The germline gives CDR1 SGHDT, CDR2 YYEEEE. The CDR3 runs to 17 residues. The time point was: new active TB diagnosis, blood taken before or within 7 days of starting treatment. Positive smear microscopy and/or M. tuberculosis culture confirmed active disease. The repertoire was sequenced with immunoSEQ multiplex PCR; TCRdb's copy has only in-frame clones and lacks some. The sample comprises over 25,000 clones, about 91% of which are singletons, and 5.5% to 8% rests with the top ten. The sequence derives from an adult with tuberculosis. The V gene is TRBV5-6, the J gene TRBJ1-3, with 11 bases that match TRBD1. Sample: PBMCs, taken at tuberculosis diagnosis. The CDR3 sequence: CASSQFGQGAPGNTIYF. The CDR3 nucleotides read TGTGCCAGCAGCCAATTTGGACAGGGGGCCCCTGGAAACACCATATATTTT.